This TCR beta chain came from a study of tumor and adjacent non-tumor tissue in lung cancer. The wider study: The patients, 10 or so men and 5 or 6 women, were roughly 30 to 76 with stage I to III disease.

Three rounds of nested PCR, following a modified ARM-PCR protocol, produced the TCRbeta library. TCRdb passed the multiplex PCR reads through MiXCR, listing each CDR3 protein once. The data contain 100,000 to 150,000 distinct CDR3 sequences, about 66% of them seen just once; the ten biggest clones take up roughly 12%. Germline V gene data show CDR1 as DFQATT and CDR2 as SNEGSKA (reference sequence). Trimming removed 3 bases from V and 6 bases from J, with 18 bases in between. CDR3 length: 14 amino acids. The sample holds many counts of this clonotype. A clone one base away is much larger, so this may be a read error. This sample's RNA came from whole unsorted tissue. Newly diagnosed lung cancer patients had thoracic surgery in China, August–late 2014, without prior chemotherapy.

V gene TRBV20-1 combines with J gene TRBJ2-7; D may be TRBD1 (7 bases). The sample taken for sequencing was lung tumor tissue. This TCR was recovered from a man between 25 and 39 years old with non-small cell lung cancer. CDR3 sequence (DNA): TGCAGTGCTAGTTCGCCAGGGGGGTTCAGCGAGCAGTACTTC. This gives the protein CSASSPGGFSEQYF.